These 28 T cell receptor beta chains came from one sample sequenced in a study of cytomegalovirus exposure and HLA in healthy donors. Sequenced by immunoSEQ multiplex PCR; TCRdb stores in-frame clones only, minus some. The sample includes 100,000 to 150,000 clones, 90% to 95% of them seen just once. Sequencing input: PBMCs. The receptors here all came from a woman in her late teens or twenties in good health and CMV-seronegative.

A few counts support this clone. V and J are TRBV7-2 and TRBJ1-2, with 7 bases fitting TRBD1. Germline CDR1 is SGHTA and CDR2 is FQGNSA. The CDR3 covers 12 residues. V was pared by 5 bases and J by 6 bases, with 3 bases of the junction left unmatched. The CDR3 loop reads CASSRDRDGYTF. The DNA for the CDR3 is TGTGCCAGCAGCCGGGACAGAGATGGCTACACCTTC.

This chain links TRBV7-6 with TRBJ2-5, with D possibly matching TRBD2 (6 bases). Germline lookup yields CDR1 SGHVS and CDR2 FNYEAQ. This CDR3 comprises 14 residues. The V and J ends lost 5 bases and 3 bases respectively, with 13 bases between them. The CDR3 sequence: CASSPPGRKETQYF. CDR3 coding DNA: TGTGCCAGCAGCCCCCCCGGGAGAAAAGAGACCCAGTACTTC.

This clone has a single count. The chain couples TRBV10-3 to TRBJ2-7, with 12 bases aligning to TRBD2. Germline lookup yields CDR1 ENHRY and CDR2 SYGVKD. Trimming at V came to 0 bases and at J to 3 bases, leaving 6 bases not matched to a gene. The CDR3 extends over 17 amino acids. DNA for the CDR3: TGTGCCATCAGTGAGTCGACTAGCGGGGGCTCCTTCTACGAGCAGTACTTC. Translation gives CAISESTSGGSFYEQYF.

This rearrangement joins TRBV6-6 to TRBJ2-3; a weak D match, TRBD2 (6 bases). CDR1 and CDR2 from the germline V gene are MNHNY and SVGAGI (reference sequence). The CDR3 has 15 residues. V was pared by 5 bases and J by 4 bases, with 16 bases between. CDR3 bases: TGTGCCAGCAGTCCAGGGACGCCGGGGGCAGATACGCAGTATTTT. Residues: CASSPGTPGADTQYF.

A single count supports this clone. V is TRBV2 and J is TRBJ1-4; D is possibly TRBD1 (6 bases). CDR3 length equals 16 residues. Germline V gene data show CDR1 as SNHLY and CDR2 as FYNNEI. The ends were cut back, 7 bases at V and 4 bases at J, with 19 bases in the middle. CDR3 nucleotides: TGTGCCAGCAAGGTCCCAAAGGGACACTATAATGAAAAACTGTTTTTT. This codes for CASKVPKGHYNEKLFF.

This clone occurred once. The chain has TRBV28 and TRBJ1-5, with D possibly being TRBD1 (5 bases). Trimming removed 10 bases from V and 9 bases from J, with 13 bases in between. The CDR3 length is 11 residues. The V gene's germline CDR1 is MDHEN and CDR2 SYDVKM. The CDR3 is CATGGGRPQHF. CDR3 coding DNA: TGTGCCACTGGCGGGGGAAGGCCCCAGCATTTT.

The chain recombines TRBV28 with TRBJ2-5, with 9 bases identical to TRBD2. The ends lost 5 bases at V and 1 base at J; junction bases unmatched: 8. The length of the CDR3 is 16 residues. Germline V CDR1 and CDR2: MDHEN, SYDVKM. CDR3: CASSLTTSGFQETQYF. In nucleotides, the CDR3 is TGTGCCAGCAGTCTCACAACTAGCGGGTTCCAAGAGACCCAGTACTTC. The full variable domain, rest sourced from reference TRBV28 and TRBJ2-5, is DVKVTQSSRYLVKRTGEKVFLECVQDMDHENMFWYRQDPGLGLRLIYFSYDVKMKEKGDIPEGYSVSREKKERFSLILESASTNQTSMYLCASSLTTSGFQETQYFGPGTRLLVL.

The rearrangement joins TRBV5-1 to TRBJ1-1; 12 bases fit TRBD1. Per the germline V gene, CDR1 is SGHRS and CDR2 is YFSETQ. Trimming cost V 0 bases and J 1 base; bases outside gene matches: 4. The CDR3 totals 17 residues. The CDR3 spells CASSLARDRGQNTEAFF. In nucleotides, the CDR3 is TGCGCCAGCAGCTTGGCCCGGGACAGGGGGCAGAACACTGAAGCTTTCTTT.

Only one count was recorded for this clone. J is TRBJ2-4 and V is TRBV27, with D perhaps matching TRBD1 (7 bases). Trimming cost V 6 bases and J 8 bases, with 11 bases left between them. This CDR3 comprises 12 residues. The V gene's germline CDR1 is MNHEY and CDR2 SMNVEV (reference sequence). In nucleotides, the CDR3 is TGTGCCAGCAGGGACAGGAGGGACATTCAGTACTTC. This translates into CASRDRRDIQYF.

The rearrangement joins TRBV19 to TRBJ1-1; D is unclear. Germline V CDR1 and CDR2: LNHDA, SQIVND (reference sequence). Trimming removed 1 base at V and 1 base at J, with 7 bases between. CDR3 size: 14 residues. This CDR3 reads CASSIAGANTEAFF. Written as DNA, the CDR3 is TGTGCCAGTAGTATAGCGGGAGCGAACACTGAAGCTTTCTTT.

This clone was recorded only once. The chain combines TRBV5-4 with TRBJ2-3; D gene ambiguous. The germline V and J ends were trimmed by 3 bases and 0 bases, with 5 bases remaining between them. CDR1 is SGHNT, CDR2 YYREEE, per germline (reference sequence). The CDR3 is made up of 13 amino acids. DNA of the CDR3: TGTGCCAGCAGCTCCTCTAGCACAGATACGCAGTATTTT. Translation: CASSSSSTDTQYF.

The CDR3 DNA follows: TGTGCCAGCAGGGGACAGGGTAATTCACCCCTCCACTTT. Protein: CASRGQGNSPLHF. V is TRBV5-5 and J is TRBJ1-6; TRBD1 agrees at 9 bases. Germline V CDR1 and CDR2: SGHKS, YYEKEE (reference sequence). The CDR3 covers 13 residues. J lost 6 bases, V lost 5 bases, and 0 bases had no gene match.

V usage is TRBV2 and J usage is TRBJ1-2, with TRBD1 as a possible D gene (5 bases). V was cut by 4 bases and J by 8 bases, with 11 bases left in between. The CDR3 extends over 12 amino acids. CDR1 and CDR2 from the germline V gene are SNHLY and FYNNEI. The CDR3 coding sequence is TGTGCCAGCAGTGTAGGGGTCAAAGGCTACACCTTC. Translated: CASSVGVKGYTF.

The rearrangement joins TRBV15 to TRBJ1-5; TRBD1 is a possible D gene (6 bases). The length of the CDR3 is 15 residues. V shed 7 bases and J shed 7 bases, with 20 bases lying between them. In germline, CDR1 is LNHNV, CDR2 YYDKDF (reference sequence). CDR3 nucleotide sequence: TGTGCCACCAAGATCGGTTCAGGGGCGGTACAGCCCCAGCATTTT. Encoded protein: CATKIGSGAVQPQHF.

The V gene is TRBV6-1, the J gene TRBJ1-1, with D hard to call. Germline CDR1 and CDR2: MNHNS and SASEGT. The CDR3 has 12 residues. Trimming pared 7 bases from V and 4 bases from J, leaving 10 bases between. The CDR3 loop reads CASTSPFTEAFF. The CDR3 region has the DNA TGTGCCAGCACTTCCCCGTTCACTGAAGCTTTCTTT.

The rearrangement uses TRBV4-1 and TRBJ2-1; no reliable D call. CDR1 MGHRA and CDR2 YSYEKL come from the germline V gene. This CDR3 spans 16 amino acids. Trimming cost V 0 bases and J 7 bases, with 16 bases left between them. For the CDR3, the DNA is TGCGCCAGCAGCCAAGATCTAGGCTTATCCTGGAATGAGCAGTTCTTC. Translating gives CASSQDLGLSWNEQFF.

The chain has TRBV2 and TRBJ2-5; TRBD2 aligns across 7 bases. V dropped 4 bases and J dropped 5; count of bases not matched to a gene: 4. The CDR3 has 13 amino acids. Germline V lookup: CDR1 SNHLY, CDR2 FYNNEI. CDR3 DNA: TGTGCCAGCAGTGTGGAGGGAGGGGAGACCCAGTACTTC. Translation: CASSVEGGETQYF.

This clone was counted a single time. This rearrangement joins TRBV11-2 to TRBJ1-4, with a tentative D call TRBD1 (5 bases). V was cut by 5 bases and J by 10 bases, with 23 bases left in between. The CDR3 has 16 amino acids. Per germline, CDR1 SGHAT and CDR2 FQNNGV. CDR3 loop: CASSRQLGQGWPKLFF. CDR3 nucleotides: TGTGCCAGCAGCCGACAACTGGGGCAGGGCTGGCCAAAACTGTTTTTT.

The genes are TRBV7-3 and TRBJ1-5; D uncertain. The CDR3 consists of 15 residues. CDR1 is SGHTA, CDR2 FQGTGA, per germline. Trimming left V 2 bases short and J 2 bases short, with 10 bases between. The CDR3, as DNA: TGTGCCAGCAGCTTACGCGGGGAACGCAATCAGCCCCAGCATTTT. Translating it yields CASSLRGERNQPQHF.

The CDR3 region is CASSFGLAHTDTQYF. DNA for the CDR3: TGTGCCAGCAGCTTCGGACTGGCCCACACAGATACGCAGTATTTT. The chain links TRBV11-2 to TRBJ2-3, with D possibly TRBD2 on 5 matching bases. Germline-derived CDR1 and CDR2 are SGHAT and FQNNGV. The CDR3 has 15 amino acids. V lost 3 bases and J 2 bases, leaving 12 bases between the germline ends. Combining the CDR3 with reference TRBV11-2 and TRBJ2-3 gives the whole variable domain EAGVAQSPRYKIIEKRQSVAFWCNPISGHATLYWYQQILGQGPKLLIQFQNNGVVDDSQLPKDRFSAERLKGVDSTLKIQPAKLEDSAVYLCASSFGLAHTDTQYFGPGTRLTVL.

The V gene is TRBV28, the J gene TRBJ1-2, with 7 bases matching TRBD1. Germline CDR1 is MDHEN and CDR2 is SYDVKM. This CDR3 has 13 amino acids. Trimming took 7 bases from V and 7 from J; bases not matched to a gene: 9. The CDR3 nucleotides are TGTGCCAGCACCCGGCAGGGGGGCGGTGGCTACACCTTC. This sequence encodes CASTRQGGGGYTF.

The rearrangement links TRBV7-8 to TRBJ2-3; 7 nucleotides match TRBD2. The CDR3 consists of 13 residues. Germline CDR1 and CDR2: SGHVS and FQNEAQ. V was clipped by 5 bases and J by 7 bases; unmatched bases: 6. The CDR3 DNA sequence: TGTGCCAGCAGCCCGATGGGGGGGAATACGCAGTATTTT. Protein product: CASSPMGGNTQYF.

The CDR3 bases are TGTGCCAGTAGTCTGCAAAACTTTGAAGCTTTCTTT. It yields the protein CASSLQNFEAFF. The chain uses TRBV19 and TRBJ1-1; D ambiguous. This CDR3 is 12 amino acids long. The germline CDR1 and CDR2 sequences are LNHDA and SQIVND (reference sequence). V lost 5 bases to trimming and J lost 7 bases, with 11 bases between them.

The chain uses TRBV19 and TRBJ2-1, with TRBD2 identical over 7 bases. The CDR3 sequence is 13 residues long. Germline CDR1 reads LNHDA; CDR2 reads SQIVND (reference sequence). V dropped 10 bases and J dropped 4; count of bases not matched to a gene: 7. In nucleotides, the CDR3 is TGTGCCACCTCACTAGCGAAGTACAATGAGCAGTTCTTC. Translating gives CATSLAKYNEQFF.

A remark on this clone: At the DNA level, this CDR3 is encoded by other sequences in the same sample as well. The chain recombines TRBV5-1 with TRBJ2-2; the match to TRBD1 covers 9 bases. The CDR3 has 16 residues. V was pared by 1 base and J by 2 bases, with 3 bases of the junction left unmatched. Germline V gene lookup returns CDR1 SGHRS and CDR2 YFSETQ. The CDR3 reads CASSLLGQGNTGELFF. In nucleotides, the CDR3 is TGCGCCAGCAGCTTGCTGGGACAGGGAAACACCGGGGAGCTGTTTTTT.

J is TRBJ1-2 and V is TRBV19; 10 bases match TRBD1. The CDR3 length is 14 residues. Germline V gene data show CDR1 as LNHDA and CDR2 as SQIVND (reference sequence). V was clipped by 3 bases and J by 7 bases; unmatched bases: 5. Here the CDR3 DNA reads TGTGCCAGTAGTATGGGGACAGGGGCCTCTGGCTACACCTTC. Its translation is CASSMGTGASGYTF.

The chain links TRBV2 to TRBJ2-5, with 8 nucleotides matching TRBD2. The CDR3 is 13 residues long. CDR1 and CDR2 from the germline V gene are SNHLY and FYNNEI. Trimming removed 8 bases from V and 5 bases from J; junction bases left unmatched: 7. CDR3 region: CASGGTRGETQYF. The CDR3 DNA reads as TGTGCCAGCGGGGGGACTAGGGGTGAGACCCAGTACTTC.

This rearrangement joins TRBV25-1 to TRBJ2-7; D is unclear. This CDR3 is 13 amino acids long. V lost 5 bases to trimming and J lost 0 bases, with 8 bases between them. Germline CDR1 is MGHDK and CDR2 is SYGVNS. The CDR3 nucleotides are TGTGCCAGCAGTACCCAGGCCTCCTACGAGCAGTACTTC. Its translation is CASSTQASYEQYF.